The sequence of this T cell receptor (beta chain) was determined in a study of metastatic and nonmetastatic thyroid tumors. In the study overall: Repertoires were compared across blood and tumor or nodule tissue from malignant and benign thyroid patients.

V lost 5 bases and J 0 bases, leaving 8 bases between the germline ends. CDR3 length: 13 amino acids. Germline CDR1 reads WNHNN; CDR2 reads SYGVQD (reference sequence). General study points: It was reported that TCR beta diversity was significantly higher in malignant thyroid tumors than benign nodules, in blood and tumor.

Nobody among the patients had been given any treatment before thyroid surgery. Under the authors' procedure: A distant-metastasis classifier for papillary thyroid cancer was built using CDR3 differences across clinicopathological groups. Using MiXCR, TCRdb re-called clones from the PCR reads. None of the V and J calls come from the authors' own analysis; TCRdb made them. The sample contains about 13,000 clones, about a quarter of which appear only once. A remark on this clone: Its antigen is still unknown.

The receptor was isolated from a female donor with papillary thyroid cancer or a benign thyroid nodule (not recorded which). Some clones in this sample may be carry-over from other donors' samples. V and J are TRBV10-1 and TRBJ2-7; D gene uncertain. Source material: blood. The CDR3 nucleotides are TGCGCCAGCAGTAAAGAGTCCTCCTACGAGCAGTACTTC. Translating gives CASSKESSYEQYF.